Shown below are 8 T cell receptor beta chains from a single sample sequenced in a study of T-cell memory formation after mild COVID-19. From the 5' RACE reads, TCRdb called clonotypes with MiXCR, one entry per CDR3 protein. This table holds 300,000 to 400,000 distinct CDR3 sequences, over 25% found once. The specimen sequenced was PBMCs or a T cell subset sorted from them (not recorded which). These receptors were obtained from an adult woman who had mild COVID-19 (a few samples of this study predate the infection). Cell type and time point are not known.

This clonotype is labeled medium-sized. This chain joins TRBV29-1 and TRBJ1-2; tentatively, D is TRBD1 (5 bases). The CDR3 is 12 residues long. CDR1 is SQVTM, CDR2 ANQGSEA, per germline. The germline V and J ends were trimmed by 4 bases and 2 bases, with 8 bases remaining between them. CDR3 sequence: CSVGGMNYGYTF. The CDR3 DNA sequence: TGCAGCGTTGGGGGGATGAACTATGGCTACACCTTC. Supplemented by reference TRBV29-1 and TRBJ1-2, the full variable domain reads SAVISQKPSRDICQRGTSLTIQCQVDSQVTMMFWYRQQPGQSLTLIATANQGSEATYESGFVIDKFPISRPNLTFSTLTVSNMSPEDSSIYLCSVGGMNYGYTFGSGTRLTVV.

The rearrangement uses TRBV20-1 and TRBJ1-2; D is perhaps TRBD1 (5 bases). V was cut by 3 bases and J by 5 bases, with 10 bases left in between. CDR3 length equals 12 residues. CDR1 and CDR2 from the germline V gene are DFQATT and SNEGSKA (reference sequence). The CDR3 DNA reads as TGCAGTGCTAGGGAGGGGCGGTATGGCTACACCTTC. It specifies CSAREGRYGYTF.

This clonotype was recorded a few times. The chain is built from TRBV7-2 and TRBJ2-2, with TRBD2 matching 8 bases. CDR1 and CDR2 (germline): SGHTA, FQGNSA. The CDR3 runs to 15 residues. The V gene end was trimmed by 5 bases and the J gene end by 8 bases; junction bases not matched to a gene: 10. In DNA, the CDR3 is TGTGCCAGCAGCCTGCTAAGCGGGAGTTCTGGGGAGCTGTTTTTT. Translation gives CASSLLSGSSGELFF. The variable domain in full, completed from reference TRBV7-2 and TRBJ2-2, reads GAGVSQSPSNKVTEKGKDVELRCDPISGHTALYWYRQSLGQGLEFLIYFQGNSAPDKSGLPSDRFSAERTGGSVSTLTIQRTQQEDSAVYLCASSLLSGSSGELFFGEGSRLTVL.

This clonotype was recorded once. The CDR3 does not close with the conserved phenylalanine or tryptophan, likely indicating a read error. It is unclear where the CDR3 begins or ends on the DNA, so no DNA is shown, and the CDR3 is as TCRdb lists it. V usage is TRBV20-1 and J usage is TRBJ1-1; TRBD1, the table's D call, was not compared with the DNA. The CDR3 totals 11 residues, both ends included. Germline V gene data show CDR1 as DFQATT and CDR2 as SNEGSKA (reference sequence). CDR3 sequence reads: CSARAQGAPWV.

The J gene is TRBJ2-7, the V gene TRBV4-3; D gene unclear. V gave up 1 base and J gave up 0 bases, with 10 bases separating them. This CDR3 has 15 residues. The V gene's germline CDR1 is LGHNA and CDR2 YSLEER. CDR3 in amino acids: CASSQGSDGSYEQYF. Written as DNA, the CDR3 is TGCGCCAGCAGCCAAGGGTCCGACGGCTCCTACGAGCAGTACTTC.

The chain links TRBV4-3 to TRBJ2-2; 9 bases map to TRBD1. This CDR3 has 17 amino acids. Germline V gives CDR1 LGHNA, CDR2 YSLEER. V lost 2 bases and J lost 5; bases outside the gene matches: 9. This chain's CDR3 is CASSQSRTGTGTGELFF. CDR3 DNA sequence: TGCGCCAGCAGCCAAAGCAGAACCGGGACAGGGACCGGGGAGCTGTTTTTT.

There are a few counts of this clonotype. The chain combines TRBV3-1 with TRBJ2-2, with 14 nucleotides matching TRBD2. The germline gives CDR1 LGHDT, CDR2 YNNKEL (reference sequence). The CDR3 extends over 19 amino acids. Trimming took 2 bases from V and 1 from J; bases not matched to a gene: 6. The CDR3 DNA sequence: TGTGCCAGCAGCCAATCCTGGACTAGCGGGGGGATGAACACCGGGGAGCTGTTTTTT. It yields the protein CASSQSWTSGGMNTGELFF. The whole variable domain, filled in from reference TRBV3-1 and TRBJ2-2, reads DTAVSQTPKYLVTQMGNDKSIKCEQNLGHDTMYWYKQDSKKFLKIMFSYNNKELIINETVPNRFSPKSPDKAHLNLHINSLELGDSAVYFCASSQSWTSGGMNTGELFFGEGSRLTVL.

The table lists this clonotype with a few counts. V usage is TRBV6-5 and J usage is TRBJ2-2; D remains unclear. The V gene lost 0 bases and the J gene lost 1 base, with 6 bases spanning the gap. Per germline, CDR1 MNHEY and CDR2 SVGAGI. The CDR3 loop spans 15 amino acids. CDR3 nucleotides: TGTGCCAGCAGTTACTCGTGGGGGAACACCGGGGAGCTGTTTTTT. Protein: CASSYSWGNTGELFF.